These 32 T cell receptor beta chains were all obtained from the same sample, sequenced in a study of blood T cells in healthy people across ages. Next came a second PCR, run for about 7 to 12 cycles, which used a sample-barcoded 5' primer along with a J-beta primer mix. MiXCR, applied by TCRdb to the 5' RACE reads, yields one record per CDR3 protein. The sample yields approximately 960,000 distinct CDR3 sequences, just under 30% seen once. The data also belong to a second study, concerning T cells of mothers and their children.

Material for sequencing was blood. These receptor sequences come from a woman aged 40-49 years in good health.

This clonotype came up a few times. A junction end diverges from the germline sequence, so it may reflect a read error. The rearrangement links TRBV29-1 to TRBJ1-5; D gene uncertain. Germline CDR1 reads SQVTM; CDR2 reads ANQGSEA. This CDR3 contains 14 residues. DNA for the CDR3: TGCAGCGTTCAAGACGGTGATAGCAATCAGCCCCAGCATTTT. Its protein is CSVQDGDSNQPQHF.

This clonotype turned up a few times. The rearrangement joins TRBV27 to TRBJ2-5; TRBD1 agrees at 7 bases. The end of the DNA aligns better with TRBJ2-7, so the J call may be wrong. The CDR3 extends over 14 amino acids. Germline CDR1 MNHEY, CDR2 SMNVEV (reference sequence). The CDR3 DNA follows: TGTGCCAGCAGTCCCGGACAGGCTCTGGACGAGCAGTACTTC. Protein product: CASSPGQALDEQYF.

This clonotype occurred many times. The chain employs TRBV7-2 and TRBJ2-5, with a weak D call TRBD2 (6 bases). Germline CDR1 and CDR2: SGHTA and FQGNSA. This CDR3 region has 14 residues. V lost 5 bases and J lost 5, with 15 bases in between. Here the CDR3 reads CASSPRGPAETQYF. As DNA, the CDR3 is TGTGCCAGCAGCCCGCGGGGCCCAGCGGAGACCCAGTACTTC.

The rearrangement joins TRBV18 to TRBJ1-2; 7 nucleotides align to TRBD1. This CDR3 has 16 amino acids. CDR1 is KGHSH and CDR2 is LQKENI in the germline V gene. The V segment lost 2 bases and the J segment 1 base; nucleotides outside the gene matches: 7. The CDR3 bases are TGTGCCAGCTCACCAGGGACCGGGACAGTTAACTATGGCTACACCTTC. It codes for CASSPGTGTVNYGYTF.

This clonotype was recorded at least ten times. CDR3 coding DNA: TGTGCCAGCAGTCCAATACAGGGCTCTAAAGCCAAAAACATTCAGTACTTC. This sequence encodes CASSPIQGSKAKNIQYF. The chain combines TRBV27 with TRBJ2-4; possibly TRBD1 for D (6 bases). CDR3 size: 17 residues. Trimming left V 5 bases short and J 0 bases short, with 17 bases between. Germline V gene data show CDR1 as MNHEY and CDR2 as SMNVEV (reference sequence).

V and J are TRBV6-5 and TRBJ1-2; weak D call: TRBD1 (6 bases). V shed 5 bases and J shed 3 bases, with 13 bases lying between them. Germline assignment: CDR1 MNHEY and CDR2 SVGAGI. The CDR3 is made up of 14 amino acids. CDR3 amino acids: CASSTKQGDYGYTF. The CDR3 DNA follows: TGTGCCAGCAGTACAAAACAGGGAGACTATGGCTACACCTTC.

This clonotype occurred many times. The chain recombines TRBV20-1 with TRBJ2-6, with D maybe TRBD2 (6 bases). This CDR3 comprises 13 residues. V lost 8 bases and J 4 bases, leaving 12 bases between the germline ends. Germline V gives CDR1 DFQATT, CDR2 SNEGSKA (reference sequence). The CDR3 here is CSSPGAGANVLTF. CDR3 sequence (DNA): TGCAGTTCCCCGGGAGCGGGGGCCAACGTCCTGACTTTC.

Worth noting for this clonotype: This CDR3 is missing its conserved last phenylalanine or tryptophan, likely due to a read error. The genes are TRBV20-1 and TRBJ2-5; D gene unclear. V was shortened by 0 bases and J by 11 bases, with 13 bases between the two germline ends. The CDR3 covers 12 residues. Per the germline V gene, CDR1 is DFQATT and CDR2 is SNEGSKA (reference sequence). The CDR3 DNA sequence: TGCAGTGCTAGAGATCCAGCAGATACGCAGTACTTA. Its translation: CSARDPADTQYL.

Many counts were recorded for this clonotype. The chain joins TRBV9 to TRBJ2-1, with 8 bases matching TRBD2. CDR1 is SGDLS and CDR2 is YYNGEE in the germline V gene. The V segment lost 3 bases and the J segment 8 bases; nucleotides outside the gene matches: 10. This CDR3 is 15 amino acids long. The CDR3 protein is CASSAHGGVSDEQFF. The CDR3 nucleotides are TGTGCCAGCAGCGCCCACGGGGGGGTGAGTGATGAGCAGTTCTTC. Based on the CDR3 plus reference TRBV9 and TRBJ2-1, the full variable domain is DSGVTQTPKHLITATGQRVTLRCSPRSGDLSVYWYQQSLDQGLQFLIQYYNGEERAKGNILERFSAQQFPDLHSELNLSSLELGDSALYFCASSAHGGVSDEQFFGPGTRLTVL.

The chain carries TRBV28 and TRBJ2-3, with no clear D. The CDR3 contains 14 residues. The V gene's germline CDR1 is MDHEN and CDR2 SYDVKM. V was shortened by 5 bases and J by 1 base, with 10 bases between the two germline ends. The CDR3 loop reads CASSGNYRTDTQYF. The CDR3 DNA is TGTGCCAGCAGTGGCAACTACCGCACAGATACGCAGTATTTT.

This clonotype was seen repeatedly, ten times or more. J is TRBJ2-3 and V is TRBV18, with D unclear. The CDR3 covers 12 residues. V lost 2 bases and J 2 bases, leaving 2 bases between the germline ends. Germline CDR1 and CDR2: KGHSH and LQKENI. CDR3 sequence reads: CASSPATDTQYF. In DNA, the CDR3 is TGTGCCAGCTCACCAGCCACAGATACGCAGTATTTT.

The gene calls are TRBV6-2 or TRBV6-3 and TRBJ1-1; D is possibly TRBD1 (5 bases). The CDR3 sequence is 18 residues long. In germline, CDR1 is MNHEY, CDR2 SVGEGT. Between the trimmed V and J ends, which lost 3 bases and 3 bases, there was a span of 23 bases. CDR3 sequence reads: CASSYKLGLRDQYTEAFF. The CDR3 coding sequence is TGTGCCAGCAGTTATAAACTCGGCCTCAGGGACCAGTACACTGAAGCTTTCTTT.

This clonotype was seen once. No conserved phenylalanine or tryptophan is present at the end of the CDR3, so a read error is the likely explanation. The chain couples TRBV15 to TRBJ2-4; no clear D. The CDR3 extends over 12 amino acids. CDR1 LNHNV and CDR2 YYDKDF come from the germline V gene (reference sequence). The CDR3 region is CATSGEGGIQYL. In DNA, the CDR3 is TGTGCCACCAGCGGAGAAGGTGGGATCCAGTACCTC.

This clonotype was seen a handful of times. This chain connects TRBV5-5 to TRBJ2-2; 8 positions match TRBD2. CDR3 size: 17 residues. Per the germline V gene, CDR1 is SGHKS and CDR2 is YYEKEE (reference sequence). V gave up 3 bases and J gave up 0 bases; unmatched junction bases: 7. The CDR3 sequence is CASSSPGGTPNTGELFF. The DNA of the CDR3 is TGTGCCAGCAGCTCACCGGGGGGGACCCCGAACACCGGGGAGCTGTTTTTT. The entire variable domain, with the rest obtained from reference TRBV5-5 and TRBJ2-2, is as follows: DAGVTQSPTHLIKTRGQQVTLRCSPISGHKSVSWYQQVLGQGPQFIFQYYEKEERGRGNFPDRFSARQFPNYSSELNVNALLLGDSALYLCASSSPGGTPNTGELFFGEGSRLTVL.

This clonotype has at least ten counts. Germline is not matched at one junction end, which may reflect a read error. This sequence joins TRBV2 and TRBJ1-2; a possible D gene is TRBD1 (5 bases). From germline, CDR1 is SNHLY and CDR2 FYNNEI. The CDR3 extends over 15 amino acids. The CDR3 is CASSEGQGGNYGHTF. CDR3 nucleotide sequence: TGTGCCAGCAGTGAAGGGCAGGGAGGGAACTATGGCCACACCTTC.

This clonotype showed up just a few times. The rearrangement links TRBV20-1 to TRBJ1-5; no reliable D call. Germline-derived CDR1 and CDR2 are DFQATT and SNEGSKA (reference sequence). Trimming took off 5 bases at V and 0 bases at J, with 17 bases between the two ends. This CDR3 has 16 residues. DNA for the CDR3: TGCAGTGCTGTACACTCCGGGTCAGGTAGCAATCAGCCCCAGCATTTT. Its protein product is CSAVHSGSGSNQPQHF.

J is TRBJ1-5 and V is TRBV7-2; D is uncertain. This CDR3 is 14 amino acids long. The V gene's germline CDR1 is SGHTA and CDR2 FQGNSA. V dropped 2 bases and J dropped 7 bases, with 12 bases sitting between them. Here the CDR3 reads CASSLSGRSQPQHF. The DNA of the CDR3 is TGTGCCAGCAGCTTAAGTGGTAGGTCGCAGCCCCAGCATTTT. The whole variable domain, filled in from reference TRBV7-2 and TRBJ1-5, reads GAGVSQSPSNKVTEKGKDVELRCDPISGHTALYWYRQSLGQGLEFLIYFQGNSAPDKSGLPSDRFSAERTGGSVSTLTIQRTQQEDSAVYLCASSLSGRSQPQHFGDGTRLSIL.

This clonotype was observed at least ten times. The J gene is TRBJ2-5, the V gene TRBV27; 9 bases are a match to TRBD1. The CDR3 spans 14 residues. Germline V gene data show CDR1 as MNHEY and CDR2 as SMNVEV (reference sequence). The junction had 7 bases not matched to a gene; V was cut back by 6 bases and J by 5 bases. CDR3 amino acids: CASSPGQGLETQYF. In DNA, the CDR3 is TGTGCCAGCAGCCCCGGACAGGGGCTGGAGACCCAGTACTTC.

This clonotype was recorded many times. At one of its ends the junction is not consistent with the germline gene, which may arise from a read error. The chain employs TRBV5-5 and TRBJ2-1; D possibly uses TRBD1 or TRBD2 (6 bases each). This CDR3 is built from 17 residues. The germline V gene encodes CDR1 SGHKS and CDR2 YYEKEE (reference sequence). The CDR3 loop is CASSLAGGKGSFNEQFF. Here the CDR3 DNA reads TGTGCCAGCAGCTTGGCCGGGGGCAAGGGGTCCTTCAATGAGCAGTTCTTC. The complete variable domain, with remaining parts taken from reference TRBV5-5 and TRBJ2-1, reads DAGVTQSPTHLIKTRGQQVTLRCSPISGHKSVSWYQQVLGQGPQFIFQYYEKEERGRGNFPDRFSARQFPNYSSELNVNALLLGDSALYLCASSLAGGKGSFNEQFFGPGTRLTVL.

The J gene is TRBJ2-1, the V gene TRBV27, with 8 bases aligning to TRBD2. This CDR3 comprises 15 residues. Germline V gives CDR1 MNHEY, CDR2 SMNVEV (reference sequence). V shed 5 bases and J 3 bases; nucleotides not matched to a gene: 6. The CDR3 nucleotides are TGTGCCAGCAGTCCAATAGCGGGGAACTACAATGAGCAGTTCTTC. Translating it yields CASSPIAGNYNEQFF.

This clonotype was recorded many times. The CDR3 reads CASSSPPGTSSYNEQFF. In nucleotides, the CDR3 is TGTGCCAGCAGCTCCCCTCCGGGGACTAGCAGTTACAATGAGCAGTTCTTC. The V and J genes are TRBV11-1 and TRBJ2-1, with 9 bases aligning to TRBD2. The CDR3 runs to 17 residues. The J segment lost 4 bases and the V segment lost 4 bases, leaving 11 bases of the junction unmatched. From germline, CDR1 is SGHAT and CDR2 FQDESV (reference sequence).

This clonotype occurred a few times. A much more abundant neighbour one base away suggests this may be a read error. This chain connects TRBV21-1 to TRBJ2-7; TRBD1, the D gene given by the table, was not confirmed from the DNA. TRBV21-1 is a recognized pseudogene. The CDR3 covers 15 residues. CDR3 loop: CASNIETGSSYEQYF. CDR3 nucleotides: TGTGCCAGCAACATCGAGACAGGGAGCTCCTACGAGCAGTACTTC.

This clonotype was picked up many times. The chain carries TRBV14 and TRBJ2-7; no firm D call. V shed 1 base and J shed 2 bases, with 12 bases lying between them. In germline, CDR1 is SGHDN, CDR2 FVKESK. The CDR3 sequence is 15 residues long. This CDR3 reads CASSQVRGQTYEQYF. The CDR3 DNA follows: TGTGCCAGCAGCCAAGTAAGAGGTCAGACCTACGAGCAGTACTTC.

This CDR3 is CASSLFTGRNTGELFF. CDR3 in DNA: TGTGCCAGCAGTTTATTTACAGGGAGAAACACCGGGGAGCTGTTTTTT. V and J are TRBV28 and TRBJ2-2; a possible D gene is TRBD1 (6 bases). From germline, CDR1 is MDHEN and CDR2 SYDVKM. V was pared by 1 base and J by 2 bases, with 11 bases between. The length of the CDR3 is 16 residues.

This clonotype was found a few times. The rearrangement joins TRBV7-2 to TRBJ2-7; a weak D match, TRBD1 (6 bases). Per germline, CDR1 SGHTA and CDR2 FQGNSA. Trimming cost V 3 bases and J 6 bases, with 9 bases left between them. This CDR3 has 12 residues. As DNA, the CDR3 is TGTGCCAGCAGCTTTATGGACAGCGAGCAGTACTTC. Translated, it gives CASSFMDSEQYF.

This clonotype was picked up many times. Here the CDR3 reads CASSQAGGSSYEQYF. CDR3 bases: TGTGCCAGCAGCCAAGCCGGGGGTAGCTCCTACGAGCAGTACTTC. The chain joins TRBV4-2 to TRBJ2-7, with D maybe TRBD2 (6 bases). CDR1 is LGHNA and CDR2 is YNFKEQ in the germline V gene. There are 15 residues in the CDR3. V was pared by 1 base and J by 0 bases, with 10 bases between.

This clonotype was observed a few times. The CDR3 sequence: CASRPMETVSLNTEAFF. CDR3 sequence (DNA): TGTGCCAGCAGACCCATGGAGACAGTCTCCTTGAACACTGAAGCTTTCTTT. The genes are TRBV6-1 and TRBJ1-1, with TRBD1 as a possible D gene (5 bases). The length of the CDR3 is 17 residues. V lost 6 bases, J lost 0 bases, and 20 bases lay in between. Germline V gives CDR1 MNHNS, CDR2 SASEGT.

There are many counts of this clonotype. The rearrangement uses TRBV12-3 or TRBV12-4 and TRBJ1-6; D is perhaps TRBD1 (6 bases). CDR3 length: 16 residues. Trimming cost V 3 bases and J 7 bases, with 16 bases left between them. The CDR3 reads CASSFQTGSPNSPLHF. For the CDR3, the DNA is TGTGCCAGCAGTTTTCAAACAGGGTCCCCCAATTCACCCCTCCACTTT.

This clonotype appeared a few times. The chain carries TRBV12-3 or TRBV12-4 and TRBJ2-4, with TRBD1 identical over 7 bases. The CDR3 consists of 15 residues. V gave up 3 bases and J gave up 13 bases; unmatched junction bases: 15. The CDR3 loop reads CASSLDRRNYNEQYF. The DNA for the CDR3 is TGTGCCAGCAGTTTGGACAGGCGAAACTACAATGAGCAGTACTTC.

V gene TRBV13 combines with J gene TRBJ2-4, with D perhaps matching TRBD1 or TRBD2 (5 bases each). CDR1 is PRHDT, CDR2 FYEKMQ, per germline (reference sequence). The V gene lost 3 bases and the J gene lost 1 base, with 7 bases spanning the gap. This CDR3 region has 14 residues. This CDR3 reads CASSFWDAKNIQYF. CDR3 DNA sequence: TGTGCCAGCAGCTTCTGGGACGCCAAAAACATTCAGTACTTC.

V and J are TRBV7-9 and TRBJ1-4, with 10 bases that match TRBD1. The CDR3 is 16 residues long. Trimming cost V 0 bases and J 11 bases; bases outside gene matches: 9. The germline gives CDR1 SEHNR, CDR2 FQNEAQ (reference sequence). The CDR3 DNA follows: TGTGCCAGCAGCTTAGCGCGGGGACAGGGGATGGGGAAACTGTTTTTT. This gives the protein CASSLARGQGMGKLFF.

This clonotype was seen more than once but under ten times. The J gene is TRBJ2-2, the V gene TRBV3-1; D not certain. This CDR3 spans 14 amino acids. V was trimmed by 10 bases and J by 0 bases, leaving 12 bases between them. In germline, CDR1 is LGHDT, CDR2 YNNKEL (reference sequence). The CDR3 bases are TGTGCCAACCTGAAGACGGCGAACACCGGGGAGCTGTTTTTT. It is translated as CANLKTANTGELFF.